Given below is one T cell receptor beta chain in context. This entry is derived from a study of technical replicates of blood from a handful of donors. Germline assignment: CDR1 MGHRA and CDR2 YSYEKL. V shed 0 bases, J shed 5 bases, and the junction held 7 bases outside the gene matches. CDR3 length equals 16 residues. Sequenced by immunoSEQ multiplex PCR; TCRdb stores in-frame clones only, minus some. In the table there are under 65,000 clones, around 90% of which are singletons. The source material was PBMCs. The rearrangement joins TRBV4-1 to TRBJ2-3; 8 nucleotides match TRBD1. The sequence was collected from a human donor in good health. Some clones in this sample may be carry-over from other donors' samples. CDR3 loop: CASSQEGTGVRDTQYF. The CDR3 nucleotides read TGCGCCAGCAGCCAAGAAGGGACAGGCGTTAGAGATACGCAGTATTTT.